The 7 T cell receptor beta chains below come from one sample, sequenced in a study of tissue T cells after allogeneic stem cell transplantation. This table comes from immunoSEQ multiplex PCR, and its TCRdb copy is limited to in-frame clones, with some not included. The sample has about 4,900 clones; 45% are singletons. Time point in this sample: mouse harvest day 14 after allogeneic transplant. The graft held 10^6 splenic CD5+ T cells and 10^7 T-cell-depleted bone marrow cells. The sequenced sample was gut tissue. The receptors originated from a female BALB/c mouse given C57BL/6 T cells with graft-versus-host disease after an allogeneic hematopoietic cell transplant.

In its sample, this clone ranks as medium-sized (0.01 to 0.1%). Gene names refer to mouse genes. The read ends 1 residue shy of where the CDR3 ends; the end is completed using the germline J gene. This sequence joins TRBV26 and TRBJ2-1; 10 bases map to TRBD2. CDR1 is KGHPV and CDR2 is FQNQEV in the germline V gene (reference sequence). The J segment lost 6 bases and the V segment lost 2 bases, leaving 4 bases of the junction unmatched. CDR3 length equals 15 residues. The CDR3 here is CASSLGWGGLAEQFF. CDR3 DNA (partial): TGTGCCAGCAGTCTGGGCTGGGGGGGCCTTGCTGAGCAGTTC. Looking up the rest from reference TRBV26 and TRBJ2-1 gives the full variable domain: NSKVIQTPRYLVKGQGQKAKMRCIPEKGHPVVFWYQQNKNNEFKFLINFQNQEVLQQIDMTEKRFSAECPSNSPCSLEIQSSEAGDSALYLCASSLGWGGLAEQFFGPGTRLTVL.

In the case of this clone: Here the gene names and germline are mouse. CDR3 DNA, as far as it was read: TGCACCTGCATGTCCCGGGACAGGAACACAGAAGTCTTC. The encoded protein is CTCMSRDRNTEVF. The complete CDR3 protein is CTCMSRDRNTEVFF. This sequence joins TRBV1 and TRBJ1-1; TRBD1 matches 7 bases. The sequenced fragment ends 1 residue before the CDR3 boundary, so the rest is inferred from the germline J gene. The germline V gene encodes CDR1 NSQYPW and CDR2 LRSPGD (reference sequence). The CDR3 runs 14 residues. With V trimmed by 7 bases and J by 1 base, 6 bases remained unmatched.

This clone was found a few times. Gene names are the mouse ones. The CDR3 here is CASSLEGKYEQYF. Incomplete CDR3 DNA: TGTGCAAGCAGCTTAGAGGGCAAATATGAACAGTAC. The gene calls are TRBV16 and TRBJ2-7; no clear D. The CDR3 is cut off 1 residue early in the read; its end comes from the germline J gene. CDR1 and CDR2 from the germline V gene are SGHSA and FRNQAP. This CDR3 has 13 amino acids. V was cut by 0 bases and J by 4 bases, with 7 bases left in between.

The sample holds one count of this clone. Gene names are the mouse ones. The CDR3 goes on 1 residue after the read ends, and that part is filled in from the germline J gene. The chain employs TRBV26 and TRBJ1-1; 8 bases map to TRBD1. This CDR3 spans 14 amino acids. The V and J ends lost 3 bases and 4 bases, in that order; junction bases with no gene match: 4. Germline CDR1 KGHPV, CDR2 FQNQEV (reference sequence). Incomplete CDR3 DNA: TGTGCCAGCAGTCTCCAGGGGGCAGGCACAGAAGTCTTC. Translated: CASSLQGAGTEVF. The entire CDR3 sequence reads CASSLQGAGTEVFF.

This clone came up a few times. The genes are named according to mouse. This chain's CDR3 is CASSPSSGLGGFSYEQYF. The part of the CDR3 DNA that was read is TGTGCCAGCAGCCCAAGTTCCGGACTGGGGGGGTTCTCCTATGAACAGTAC. J is TRBJ2-7 and V is TRBV5; 12 nucleotides agree with TRBD2. The read gets to within 1 residue of the CDR3 end, and the germline J gene fills in the rest. The CDR3 has 18 amino acids. Germline values: CDR1 LGHNA, CDR2 YNLKQL (reference sequence). The V gene end was trimmed by 4 bases and the J gene end by 0 bases; junction bases not matched to a gene: 10.

This clone was counted only a few times. Gene names are mouse gene names. The read halts 1 residue ahead of the CDR3 end, with the missing end drawn from the germline J gene. This sequence joins TRBV26 and TRBJ1-5; D not resolved. CDR3 length: 13 residues. From germline, CDR1 is KGHPV and CDR2 FQNQEV (reference sequence). The V gene lost 0 bases and the J gene lost 1 base, with 1 base spanning the gap. The CDR3 region is CASSLSNNQAPLF. The CDR3 DNA, read in part, is TGTGCCAGCAGTCTGTCCAACAACCAGGCTCCGCTT.

About this clone itself: The germline and genes are mouse ones. From the germline J gene comes the end of the CDR3, since the read stops 1 residue before it. The J gene is TRBJ2-4, the V gene TRBV13-2, with TRBD1 as a possible D gene (6 bases). The CDR3 spans 13 residues. Germline CDR1 NNHNN, CDR2 SYGAGS (reference sequence). Trimming pared 3 bases from V and 4 bases from J, leaving 9 bases between. CDR3 protein: CASGAGDKNTLYF. The covered CDR3 bases are TGTGCCAGCGGTGCAGGGGACAAAAACACCTTGTAC.